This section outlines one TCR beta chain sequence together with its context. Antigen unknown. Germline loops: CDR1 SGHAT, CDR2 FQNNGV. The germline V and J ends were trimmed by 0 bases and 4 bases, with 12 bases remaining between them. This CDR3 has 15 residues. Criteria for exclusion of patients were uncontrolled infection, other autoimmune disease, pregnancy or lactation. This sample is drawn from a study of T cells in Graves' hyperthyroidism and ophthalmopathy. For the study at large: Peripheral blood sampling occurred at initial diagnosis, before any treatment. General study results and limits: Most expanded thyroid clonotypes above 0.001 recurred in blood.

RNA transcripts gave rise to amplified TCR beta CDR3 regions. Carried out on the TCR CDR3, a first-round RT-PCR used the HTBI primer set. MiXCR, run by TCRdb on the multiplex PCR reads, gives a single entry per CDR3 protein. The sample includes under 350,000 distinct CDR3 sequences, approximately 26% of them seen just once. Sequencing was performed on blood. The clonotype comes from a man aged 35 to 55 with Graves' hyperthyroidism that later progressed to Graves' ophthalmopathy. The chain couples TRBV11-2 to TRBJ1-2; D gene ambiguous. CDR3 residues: CASSLDYGGSYGYTF. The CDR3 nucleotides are TGTGCCAGCAGCTTAGATTACGGCGGAAGCTATGGCTACACCTTC.